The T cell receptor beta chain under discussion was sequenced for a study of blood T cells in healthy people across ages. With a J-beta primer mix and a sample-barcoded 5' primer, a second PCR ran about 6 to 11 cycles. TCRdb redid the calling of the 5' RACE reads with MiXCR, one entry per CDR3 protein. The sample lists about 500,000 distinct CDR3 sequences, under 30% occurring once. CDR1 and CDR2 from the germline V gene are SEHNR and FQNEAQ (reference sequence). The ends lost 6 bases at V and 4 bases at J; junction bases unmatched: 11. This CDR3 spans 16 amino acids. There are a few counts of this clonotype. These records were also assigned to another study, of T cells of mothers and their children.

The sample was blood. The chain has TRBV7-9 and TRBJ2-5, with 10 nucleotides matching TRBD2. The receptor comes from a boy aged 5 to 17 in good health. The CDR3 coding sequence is TGTGCCAGCAGACCGCCCCTAGCGGGAGATGGAGAGACCCAGTACTTC. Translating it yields CASRPPLAGDGETQYF.